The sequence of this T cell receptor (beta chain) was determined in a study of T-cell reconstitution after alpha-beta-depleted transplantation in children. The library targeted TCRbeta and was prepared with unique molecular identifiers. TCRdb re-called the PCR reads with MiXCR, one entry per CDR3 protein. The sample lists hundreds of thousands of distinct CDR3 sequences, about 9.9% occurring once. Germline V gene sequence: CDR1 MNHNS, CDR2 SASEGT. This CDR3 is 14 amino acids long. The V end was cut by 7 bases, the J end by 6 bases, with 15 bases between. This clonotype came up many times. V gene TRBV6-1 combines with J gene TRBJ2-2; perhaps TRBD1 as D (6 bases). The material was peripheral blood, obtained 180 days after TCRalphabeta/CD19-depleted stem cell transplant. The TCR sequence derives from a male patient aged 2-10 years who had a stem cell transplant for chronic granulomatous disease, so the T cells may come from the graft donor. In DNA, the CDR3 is TGTGCCAGCACTAAGGTCAGGGGCCCCGGGGAGCTGTTTTTT. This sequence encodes CASTKVRGPGELFF.